What follows are 32 T cell receptor beta chains derived from one specimen sequenced in a study of blood T cell repertoires in COVID-19. Assay used: immunoSEQ multiplex PCR; TCRdb lists only in-frame clones, some missing. The sample has 380,000 or so clones, approximately 85% seen once. What was sequenced was PBMCs or T cells enriched from blood (not recorded which). The origin of the receptors is a woman aged 40 to 50 with acute COVID-19.

The chain has TRBV30 and TRBJ1-2; maybe TRBD1 (5 bases). V lost 5 bases, J lost 4 bases, and 20 bases lay in between. The germline CDR1 and CDR2 sequences are GTSNPN and SVGIG (reference sequence). The CDR3 is 15 amino acids. CDR3 protein: CAWSPGARESYGYTF. The DNA of the CDR3 is TGTGCCTGGTCCCCTGGGGCTCGAGAGTCCTATGGCTACACCTTC.

The chain carries TRBV11-2 and TRBJ2-1; tentatively, D is TRBD2 (6 bases). The CDR3 extends over 17 amino acids. V lost 2 bases and J lost 0, with 14 bases in between. Germline-derived CDR1 and CDR2 are SGHAT and FQNNGV. The CDR3 sequence: CASSLYIGGVSYNEQFF. CDR3 nucleotides: TGTGCCAGCAGCTTATATATCGGGGGTGTCTCCTACAATGAGCAGTTCTTC.

The table lists this clone with a count of one. The V gene is TRBV5-1, the J gene TRBJ1-1; 10 bases line up with TRBD1. V lost 5 bases, J lost 6 bases, and 4 bases stayed unmatched. The germline V gene encodes CDR1 SGHRS and CDR2 YFSETQ. The CDR3 is made up of 13 amino acids. CDR3 sequence (DNA): TGCGCCAGCAGTTGGGACAGGGGATCTGAAGCTTTCTTT. Its protein product is CASSWDRGSEAFF.

The chain links TRBV6-5 to TRBJ1-2, with no clear D. The CDR3 loop spans 14 amino acids. Germline V CDR1 and CDR2: MNHEY, SVGAGI. Trimming left V 1 base short and J 7 bases short, with 13 bases between. This chain's CDR3 is CASSYWAGSAGYTF. DNA of the CDR3: TGTGCCAGCAGTTACTGGGCAGGCTCGGCTGGCTACACCTTC.

Only one count was recorded for this clone. The rearrangement links TRBV6-5 to TRBJ1-1; D call uncertain. The V gene lost 8 bases and the J gene lost 1 base, with 11 bases spanning the gap. This CDR3 spans 13 amino acids. CDR1 MNHEY and CDR2 SVGAGI come from the germline V gene. CDR3 nucleotides: TGTGCCAGCTGTCCCCGGGGGAACACTGAAGCTTTCTTT. It translates to CASCPRGNTEAFF.

This clone appeared once. The V and J genes are TRBV5-6 and TRBJ1-2; D possibly corresponds to TRBD1 (6 bases). Between the trimmed V and J ends, which lost 0 bases and 8 bases, there was a span of 11 bases. CDR3 size: 13 residues. CDR1 is SGHDT and CDR2 is YYEEEE in the germline V gene. The CDR3 region is CASSLDQGQGYTF. In DNA form, the CDR3 reads TGTGCCAGCAGCTTGGACCAGGGGCAAGGCTACACCTTC.

The chain uses TRBV2 and TRBJ1-6; a weak D match, TRBD1 (6 bases). CDR3 length: 12 amino acids. V was shortened by 6 bases and J by 9 bases, with 9 bases between the two germline ends. Germline CDR1 reads SNHLY; CDR2 reads FYNNEI. CDR3 protein: CASSGQLSPLHF. Here the CDR3 DNA reads TGTGCCAGCAGCGGACAGCTTTCACCCCTCCACTTT.

This chain links TRBV7-8 with TRBJ1-4, with TRBD1 as a possible D gene (5 bases). CDR1 and CDR2 from the germline V gene are SGHVS and FQNEAQ. V was clipped by 1 base and J by 0 bases, with 12 bases between them. This CDR3 comprises 17 residues. The CDR3 sequence: CASSLGRTKATNEKLFF. Written as DNA, the CDR3 is TGTGCCAGCAGCTTAGGTAGGACAAAAGCAACTAATGAAAAACTGTTTTTT.

This rearrangement joins TRBV6-5 to TRBJ2-7; D is uncertain. CDR3 length: 14 amino acids. The germline gives CDR1 MNHEY, CDR2 SVGAGI. The ends were cut back, 5 bases at V and 9 bases at J, with 20 bases in the middle. CDR3: CASSLTPSHHGQYF. The CDR3 region has the DNA TGTGCCAGCAGTCTAACCCCATCCCATCATGGGCAGTACTTC.

This clone was detected a few times. It is unclear where the CDR3 begins or ends on the DNA, so no DNA is shown, and the CDR3 is as TCRdb lists it. The CDR3 sequence: CASSILAPGQLNYGYTF. This sequence joins TRBV19 and TRBJ1-2; TRBD1 reflects the table's D call only, with no check against the DNA. Both ends counted, the CDR3 spans 17 residues. Germline V gene sequence: CDR1 LNHDA, CDR2 SQIVND (reference sequence).

The rearrangement uses TRBV7-9 and TRBJ2-3, with TRBD2 identical over 8 bases. With 5 bases clipped from V and 3 bases from J, the junction kept 4 bases outside the gene matches. The CDR3 is made up of 14 amino acids. Per the germline V gene, CDR1 is SEHNR and CDR2 is FQNEAQ (reference sequence). In DNA form, the CDR3 reads TGTGCCAGCAGCACTAGACTAGCGACAGATACGCAGTATTTT. Translation gives CASSTRLATDTQYF.

The chain carries TRBV3-1 (or the pseudogene TRBV3-2) and TRBJ1-3, with unresolved D. Germline V gene data show CDR1 as LGHDT and CDR2 as YNNKEL (reference sequence). The length of the CDR3 is 14 residues. With 0 bases removed from V and 0 bases from J, the gap between germline ends came to 3 bases. Written as DNA, the CDR3 is TGTGCCAGCAGCCAAGACATCTCTGGAAACACCATATATTTT. Residues: CASSQDISGNTIYF.

The J gene is TRBJ1-2, the V gene TRBV9, with 7 bases aligning to TRBD1. After removal of 3 bases from V and 7 bases from J, the junction contained 9 bases not matched to a gene. Germline loops: CDR1 SGDLS, CDR2 YYNGEE. There are 14 residues in the CDR3. CDR3 loop: CASSAHTGDGGYTF. CDR3 in DNA: TGTGCCAGCAGCGCCCATACAGGGGACGGTGGCTACACCTTC.

The chain joins TRBV13 to TRBJ2-7; possibly TRBD2 for D (5 bases). The CDR3 is 12 amino acids. V was pared by 5 bases and J by 3 bases, with 8 bases between. Germline V gives CDR1 PRHDT, CDR2 FYEKMQ (reference sequence). As DNA, the CDR3 is TGTGCCAGCAGCCGCCGGGACTACGAGCAGTACTTC. Translating gives CASSRRDYEQYF.

The table lists this clone with a few counts. The chain's CDR3 is CASSHRGESSPLHF. The CDR3 nucleotides are TGTGCCAGCAGTCACAGGGGGGAGAGTTCACCCCTCCACTTT. This chain uses TRBV7-2 with TRBJ1-6, with 8 bases lining up with TRBD1. Germline V CDR1 and CDR2: SGHTA, FQGNSA. J was trimmed by 9 bases and V by 6 bases; bases with no gene match: 7. The length of the CDR3 is 14 residues.

In this sample, this clone turned up once. The gene calls are TRBV12-5 and TRBJ2-1, with 11 bases lining up with TRBD2. Germline CDR1 is LGHNT and CDR2 is FRNRAP. V gave up 1 base and J gave up 5 bases; unmatched junction bases: 4. The CDR3 sequence is 16 residues long. CDR3 sequence reads: CASGLDLAGGNNEQFF. The CDR3 DNA reads as TGTGCTAGTGGTTTGGACCTAGCGGGGGGTAACAATGAGCAGTTCTTC.

The V and J genes are TRBV10-1 and TRBJ2-2, with 8 bases that match TRBD1. CDR3 length: 14 amino acids. V gave up 9 bases and J gave up 5 bases; unmatched junction bases: 8. Germline V gene data show CDR1 as WNHNN and CDR2 as SYGVQD (reference sequence). The CDR3 sequence: CARQQGAGTGELFF. The CDR3 coding sequence is TGCGCCAGGCAGCAGGGGGCGGGGACCGGGGAGCTGTTTTTT.

The chain has TRBV5-4 and TRBJ1-2; a possible D gene is TRBD1 (5 bases). The germline V and J ends were trimmed by 3 bases and 7 bases, with 19 bases remaining between them. The CDR3 covers 15 residues. CDR1 and CDR2 from the germline V gene are SGHNT and YYREEE (reference sequence). CDR3 coding DNA: TGTGCCAGCAGCTCCAGTCCCGGGACGCGGGGTGGCTACACCTTC. Its translation: CASSSSPGTRGGYTF.

This clone was seen once. V and J are TRBV4-1 and TRBJ2-2; 8 nucleotides agree with TRBD1. Germline-derived CDR1 and CDR2 are MGHRA and YSYEKL. Losses at the gene ends were 1 base for V and 7 bases for J; bases not matched to a gene: 5. The CDR3 is 15 residues long. The CDR3 nucleotides are TGCGCCAGCAGCCAAGTCCAGGGGGCATACGGGGAGCTGTTTTTT. Translating gives CASSQVQGAYGELFF.

The chain has TRBV2 and TRBJ1-1; D remains unclear. V lost 4 bases, J lost 13 bases, and 13 bases lay in between. The V gene's germline CDR1 is SNHLY and CDR2 FYNNEI. This CDR3 spans 11 amino acids. The DNA for the CDR3 is TGTGCCAGCAGTGCATGGGCTGATGGTTTCTTT. Protein sequence: CASSAWADGFF.

The rearrangement uses TRBV6-5 and TRBJ2-7, with TRBD1 matching over 8 bases. The CDR3 is made up of 15 amino acids. Germline-derived CDR1 and CDR2 are MNHEY and SVGAGI. J gave up 6 bases and V 0 bases, and 7 bases lay outside the gene matches. The CDR3 reads CASSYSNRGSGEQYF. The CDR3 DNA sequence: TGTGCCAGCAGTTACTCGAACAGGGGGTCCGGCGAGCAGTACTTC.

Of note for this clone: The junction differs from germline at one of its ends, possibly a read error. The chain has TRBV7-6 and TRBJ2-7, with 7 bases fitting TRBD2. The CDR3 loop spans 13 amino acids. Germline lookup yields CDR1 SGHVS and CDR2 FNYEAQ. The CDR3 region is CASSLFREGTSGF. The CDR3 coding sequence is TGTGCCAGCAGCTTATTTAGGGAGGGGACCTCTGGCTTC.

This rearrangement joins TRBV2 to TRBJ1-3; D not certain. CDR3 size: 14 residues. CDR1 and CDR2 (germline): SNHLY, FYNNEI. Trimming pared 6 bases from V and 0 bases from J, leaving 9 bases between. In DNA, the CDR3 is TGTGCCAGCAGGGAGATGTACTCTGGAAACACCATATATTTT. It yields the protein CASREMYSGNTIYF.

The genes are TRBV5-1 and TRBJ2-1; TRBD2 agrees at 12 bases. The V and J ends lost 3 bases and 0 bases, in that order; junction bases with no gene match: 13. Germline values: CDR1 SGHRS, CDR2 YFSETQ. This CDR3 is 20 amino acids long. The CDR3 coding sequence is TGCGCCAGCAGCTCGACCCCCGGGACTAGCGGGCGACGCTCCTACAATGAGCAGTTCTTC. Protein: CASSSTPGTSGRRSYNEQFF.

V usage is TRBV30 and J usage is TRBJ1-5; no clear D. V was shortened by 2 bases and J by 5 bases, with 10 bases between the two germline ends. The CDR3 runs 13 residues. CDR1 and CDR2 (germline): GTSNPN, SVGIG (reference sequence). CDR3 sequence reads: CAWSTGYYQPQHF. The DNA for the CDR3 is TGTGCCTGGAGTACGGGGTACTATCAGCCCCAGCATTTT.

The chain is built from TRBV29-1 and TRBJ1-1; no clear D. Trimming cost V 5 bases and J 1 base, with 11 bases left between them. From germline, CDR1 is SQVTM and CDR2 ANQGSEA. CDR3 length: 13 residues. CDR3 sequence: CSVLREPNTEAFF. CDR3 in DNA: TGCAGCGTTCTACGGGAGCCGAACACTGAAGCTTTCTTT.

The gene calls are TRBV7-7 and TRBJ2-3; 7 nucleotides line up with TRBD2. This CDR3 has 14 residues. J lost 6 bases, V lost 3 bases, and 6 bases had no gene match. Looked up from germline, CDR1 is SSHAT and CDR2 is FNYEAQ (reference sequence). The CDR3 bases are TGTGCCAGCAGCTTGGGACCCGGGAGGGATACGCAGTATTTT. As protein: CASSLGPGRDTQYF. The full variable domain, rest sourced from reference TRBV7-7 and TRBJ2-3, is GAGVSQSPRYKVTKRGQDVTLRCDPISSHATLYWYQQALGQGPEFLTYFNYEAQPDKSGLPSDRFSAERPEGSISTLTIQRTEQRDSAMYRCASSLGPGRDTQYFGPGTRLTVL.

The rearrangement joins TRBV20-1 to TRBJ2-5; D is possibly TRBD2 (5 bases). The germline V gene has CDR1 DFQATT and CDR2 SNEGSKA (reference sequence). CDR3 length: 11 residues. The CDR3 DNA reads TGCAGCGCGGGCGCGGAAGAGACCCAGTACTTC. This gives the protein CSAGAEETQYF.

This clone was counted between two and nine times. The V call is TRBV13, the J call TRBJ2-2; no firm D call. The germline CDR1 and CDR2 sequences are PRHDT and FYEKMQ (reference sequence). Trimming shortened V by 3 bases and J by 0 bases, and 5 bases separated the two germline ends. This CDR3 has 14 amino acids. The DNA of the CDR3 is TGTGCCAGCAGCTTCGCTACGAACACCGGGGAGCTGTTTTTT. Protein: CASSFATNTGELFF.

As concerns this clone: Other DNA variants within this sample encode the same CDR3. The V gene is TRBV5-1, the J gene TRBJ1-5; 7 bases align to TRBD1. The V gene end was trimmed by 0 bases and the J gene end by 6 bases; junction bases not matched to a gene: 3. This CDR3 has 14 residues. Looked up from germline, CDR1 is SGHRS and CDR2 is YFSETQ. The CDR3 DNA reads TGCGCCAGCAGCTTGGAAGGGGGCGGTCAGCCCCAGCATTTT. Its translation is CASSLEGGGQPQHF.

The chain has TRBV15 and TRBJ2-1, with TRBD2 matching over 9 bases. V shed 3 bases, J shed 9 bases, and the junction held 9 bases outside the gene matches. The CDR3 is made up of 15 amino acids. Looked up from germline, CDR1 is LNHNV and CDR2 is YYDKDF (reference sequence). Written as DNA, the CDR3 is TGTGCCACCAGCAGCGGACTAGCGACCTGGGGTGAGCAGTTCTTC. Its protein is CATSSGLATWGEQFF. Looking up the rest from reference TRBV15 and TRBJ2-1 gives the full variable domain: DAMVIQNPRYQVTQFGKPVTLSCSQTLNHNVMYWYQQKSSQAPKLLFHYYDKDFNNEADTPDNFQSRRPNTSFCFLDIRSPGLGDTAMYLCATSSGLATWGEQFFGPGTRLTVL.

This sequence joins TRBV6-2 or TRBV6-3 and TRBJ2-6; 8 bases fit TRBD1. This CDR3 region has 18 residues. Germline V gene data show CDR1 as MNHEY and CDR2 as SVGEGT. The V gene end was trimmed by 3 bases and the J gene end by 2 bases; junction bases not matched to a gene: 9. CDR3 bases: TGTGCCAGCAGTTATACCGGGACAGGCCTACCTGGGGCCAACGTCCTGACTTTC. Encoded protein: CASSYTGTGLPGANVLTF.